Listed here are 32 T cell receptor beta chains from one sample, sequenced in a study. Profiling relied on immunoSEQ multiplex PCR, and the TCRdb table lists in-frame clones only, not all of them. Of about 50,000 clones listed, 85% to 95% are singletons. The sample taken for sequencing was PBMCs. All receptors derive from a man between 40 and 49 years old with rheumatoid arthritis.

The CDR3, as DNA: TGTGCCAGCAGTTACCCTAAATTCCTTGGAAACACTGAAGCTTTCTTT. This gives the protein CASSYPKFLGNTEAFF. V and J are TRBV6-5 and TRBJ1-1; D is undetermined. Trimming removed 2 bases from V and 2 bases from J, with 15 bases in between. The length of the CDR3 is 16 residues. Per germline, CDR1 MNHEY and CDR2 SVGAGI.

The chain links TRBV5-1 to TRBJ2-3; tentatively, D is TRBD1 or TRBD2 (6 bases each). From germline, CDR1 is SGHRS and CDR2 YFSETQ. The ends were cut back, 0 bases at V and 6 bases at J, with 14 bases in the middle. CDR3 length: 15 residues. This chain's CDR3 is CASSLEGGLPDTQYF. The CDR3 DNA reads TGCGCCAGCAGCTTGGAGGGGGGCCTCCCGGATACGCAGTATTTT.

The chain couples TRBV6-5 to TRBJ1-6, with TRBD1 matching 8 bases. V lost 3 bases and J lost 8; bases outside the gene matches: 6. This CDR3 has 15 residues. Per the germline V gene, CDR1 is MNHEY and CDR2 is SVGAGI. The CDR3 loop is CASSYYGTGDSPLHF. For the CDR3, the DNA is TGTGCCAGCAGTTATTACGGGACAGGAGATTCACCCCTCCACTTT.

The chain uses TRBV15 and TRBJ2-7; 7 nucleotides agree with TRBD2. Germline V gene sequence: CDR1 LNHNV, CDR2 YYDKDF (reference sequence). CDR3 length: 14 amino acids. V was pared by 3 bases and J by 3 bases, with 5 bases of the junction left unmatched. The CDR3 spells CATSRGGSLYEQYF. The CDR3 DNA reads TGTGCCACCAGCAGGGGCGGGAGCCTCTACGAGCAGTACTTC.

This clone was counted a single time. The rearrangement uses TRBV7-3 and TRBJ2-3; no firm D call. This CDR3 contains 11 residues. Trimming took off 6 bases at V and 6 bases at J, with 7 bases between the two ends. The germline gives CDR1 SGHTA, CDR2 FQGTGA. Written as DNA, the CDR3 is TGTGCCAGCAGGGGTGGGGATACGCAGTATTTT. It translates to CASRGGDTQYF.

This clone was found once. The junction differs from germline at one of its ends, possibly a read error. This sequence joins TRBV7-7 and TRBJ2-7, with 16 bases that match TRBD2. Per the germline V gene, CDR1 is SSHAT and CDR2 is FNYEAQ (reference sequence). CDR3 length: 16 residues. The CDR3 reads CASSPGLAGGPYEQYF. In DNA form, the CDR3 reads TGTGCTAGCAGCCCGGGACTAGCGGGGGGGCCCTACGAGCAGTACTTC.

This clone was counted between two and nine times. The CDR3 spells CASSLWPAGTTGELFF. CDR3 bases: TGTGCCAGCAGCTTATGGCCGGCAGGGACCACCGGGGAGCTGTTTTTT. The chain joins TRBV7-3 to TRBJ2-2; D possibly matches TRBD1 or TRBD2 (5 bases each). Germline lookup yields CDR1 SGHTA and CDR2 FQGTGA. The V gene lost 2 bases and the J gene lost 4 bases, with 14 bases spanning the gap. This CDR3 has 16 amino acids.

This clone was observed a handful of times. The chain has TRBV18 and TRBJ1-2, with 8 bases that match TRBD1. The V gene's germline CDR1 is KGHSH and CDR2 LQKENI. J gave up 2 bases and V 0 bases, and 5 bases lay outside the gene matches. The CDR3 is made up of 16 amino acids. As DNA, the CDR3 is TGTGCCAGCTCACCACCGGGACAGGCTGGGAACTATGGCTACACCTTC. Translated, it gives CASSPPGQAGNYGYTF.

The V and J genes are TRBV5-4 and TRBJ2-3, with TRBD2 matching 7 bases. CDR3 length: 14 amino acids. CDR1 is SGHNT, CDR2 YYREEE, per germline (reference sequence). V dropped 1 base and J dropped 4; count of bases not matched to a gene: 3. The CDR3 DNA is TGTGCCAGCAGCTTGCGGACTAGAGCAGATACGCAGTATTTT. It yields the protein CASSLRTRADTQYF.

The V and J genes are TRBV6-4 and TRBJ2-3; 9 bases match TRBD2. After removal of 2 bases from V and 4 bases from J, the junction contained 19 bases not matched to a gene. This CDR3 has 20 amino acids. Germline-derived CDR1 and CDR2 are MRHNA and SNTAGT. CDR3 in amino acids: CASSDRLLAGGPCMADTQYF. For the CDR3, the DNA is TGTGCCAGCAGTGACCGGCTGCTGGCGGGAGGGCCGTGTATGGCAGATACGCAGTATTTT.

The chain couples TRBV9 to TRBJ2-1; 13 nucleotides align to TRBD2. This CDR3 has 17 amino acids. Germline V gives CDR1 SGDLS, CDR2 YYNGEE. The trim removed 4 bases at V and 0 bases at J, leaving 4 bases unmatched. CDR3 in DNA: TGTGCCAGCAGCCAACGGACTAGCGGGAGCTCCTACAATGAGCAGTTCTTC. Translated, it gives CASSQRTSGSSYNEQFF.

This chain uses TRBV6-1 with TRBJ1-5; no clear D. Trimming took 2 bases from V and 7 from J, leaving 3 bases between them. Germline V lookup: CDR1 MNHNS, CDR2 SASEGT. The CDR3 covers 11 residues. CDR3 in DNA: TGTGCCAGCAGTGAATTCCAGCCCCAGCATTTT. This codes for CASSEFQPQHF.

The CDR3 coding sequence is TGTGCCAGCAGTCGCCGTCCCCCCAACACTGAAGCTTTCTTT. It is translated as CASSRRPPNTEAFF. The chain employs TRBV6-5 and TRBJ1-1; D ambiguous. Germline CDR1 is MNHEY and CDR2 is SVGAGI. The CDR3 length is 14 residues. With 5 bases removed from V and 2 bases from J, the gap between germline ends came to 12 bases.

The rearrangement uses TRBV9 and TRBJ1-5, with D uncertain. Trimming took off 0 bases at V and 4 bases at J, with 11 bases between the two ends. The CDR3 extends over 15 amino acids. Germline loops: CDR1 SGDLS, CDR2 YYNGEE. The CDR3 DNA reads as TGTGCCAGCAGCGTAGCGGGAACACCAAATCAGCCCCAGCATTTT. Encoded protein: CASSVAGTPNQPQHF.

The rearrangement joins TRBV18 to TRBJ1-2; 7 bases align to TRBD1. This CDR3 has 16 residues. CDR1 is KGHSH and CDR2 is LQKENI in the germline V gene. The J segment lost 0 bases and the V segment lost 3 bases, leaving 7 bases of the junction unmatched. CDR3 nucleotides: TGTGCCAGCTCACCCCCCGACAGGGAAACTAACTATGGCTACACCTTC. Its translation: CASSPPDRETNYGYTF.

The chain combines TRBV3-1 (or the pseudogene TRBV3-2) with TRBJ2-7, with 14 bases matching TRBD2. Trimming at V came to 1 base and at J to 7 bases, leaving 9 bases not matched to a gene. The CDR3 has 17 amino acids. Germline-derived CDR1 and CDR2 are LGHDT and YNNKEL (reference sequence). CDR3 coding DNA: TGTGCCAGCAGCCAAGCCCCCGGGACTAGCGGGAGAGGGGAGCAGTACTTC. Translated: CASSQAPGTSGRGEQYF.

The J gene is TRBJ1-5, the V gene TRBV4-1; no reliable D call. The CDR3 extends over 15 amino acids. Trimming took 6 bases from V and 4 from J, leaving 16 bases between them. Per the germline V gene, CDR1 is MGHRA and CDR2 is YSYEKL. The CDR3 loop reads CASSHKSGSNQPQHF. CDR3 sequence (DNA): TGCGCCAGCAGTCACAAATCAGGTTCTAATCAGCCCCAGCATTTT.

The chain recombines TRBV6-5 with TRBJ2-2; D is undetermined. V was clipped by 4 bases and J by 0 bases, with 12 bases between them. The CDR3 loop spans 16 amino acids. In germline, CDR1 is MNHEY, CDR2 SVGAGI. As DNA, the CDR3 is TGTGCCAGCAGTTCCCAGAGCCTTCCGAACACCGGGGAGCTGTTTTTT. This gives the protein CASSSQSLPNTGELFF.

This sequence joins TRBV5-1 and TRBJ2-6, with D tentatively TRBD1 (7 bases). This CDR3 contains 17 residues. The germline V gene has CDR1 SGHRS and CDR2 YFSETQ. The V gene lost 0 bases and the J gene lost 0 bases, with 10 bases spanning the gap. CDR3 DNA sequence: TGCGCCAGCAGCTTGGGACAGGGAGGCTCTGGGGCCAACGTCCTGACTTTC. Protein: CASSLGQGGSGANVLTF. The entire variable domain, with the rest obtained from reference TRBV5-1 and TRBJ2-6, is as follows: KAGVTQTPRYLIKTRGQQVTLSCSPISGHRSVSWYQQTPGQGLQFLFEYFSETQRNKGNFPGRFSGRQFSNSRSEMNVSTLELGDSALYLCASSLGQGGSGANVLTFGAGSRLTVL.

The CDR3 DNA reads TGTGCCAGCAGCTTAGAGGTCAGCCACTATGGCTACACCTTC. This gives the protein CASSLEVSHYGYTF. The chain couples TRBV7-9 to TRBJ1-2; D is uncertain. CDR1 is SEHNR, CDR2 FQNEAQ, per germline (reference sequence). The V and J ends lost 1 base and 3 bases respectively, with 9 bases between them. The CDR3 consists of 14 residues.

A word on this clone: The same CDR3 is also encoded by other DNA sequences in this sample. The genes are TRBV11-2 and TRBJ2-4; 13 bases line up with TRBD2. V was clipped by 3 bases and J by 8 bases; unmatched bases: 7. Germline V gene lookup returns CDR1 SGHAT and CDR2 FQNNGV. CDR3 length: 16 amino acids. Here the CDR3 reads CASSFSRTSGRDIQYF. In nucleotides, the CDR3 is TGTGCCAGCAGCTTCTCCCGGACTAGCGGGAGAGACATTCAGTACTTC.

The V and J genes are TRBV19 and TRBJ1-2; D remains ambiguous. The CDR3 runs to 13 residues. Germline V lookup: CDR1 LNHDA, CDR2 SQIVND (reference sequence). Trimming stripped 3 bases from V and 4 bases from J, with 9 bases between. The CDR3 DNA reads as TGTGCCAGTAGTATGGCCCAAGCCTATGGCTACACCTTC. This translates into CASSMAQAYGYTF.

The V and J genes are TRBV27 and TRBJ2-1, with D perhaps matching TRBD2 (5 bases). CDR1 is MNHEY, CDR2 SMNVEV, per germline (reference sequence). Trimming left V 6 bases short and J 0 bases short, with 15 bases between. The CDR3 runs 16 residues. Here the CDR3 DNA reads TGTGCCAGCAGCCGAGGTACTAGATTCTCCTACAATGAGCAGTTCTTC. Amino acids: CASSRGTRFSYNEQFF.

V and J are TRBV9 and TRBJ1-1; D gene ambiguous. The CDR3 is 15 amino acids. The V gene's germline CDR1 is SGDLS and CDR2 YYNGEE. Trimming took 0 bases from V and 0 from J, leaving 9 bases between them. The CDR3 nucleotides are TGTGCCAGCAGCGTAGAGGTCGGGGTGAACACTGAAGCTTTCTTT. This translates into CASSVEVGVNTEAFF. The full variable domain, its missing parts supplied by reference TRBV9 and TRBJ1-1, is DSGVTQTPKHLITATGQRVTLRCSPRSGDLSVYWYQQSLDQGLQFLIQYYNGEERAKGNILERFSAQQFPDLHSELNLSSLELGDSALYFCASSVEVGVNTEAFFGQGTRLTVV.

The genes are TRBV6-6 and TRBJ1-3; a possible D gene is TRBD1 (6 bases). The CDR3 is made up of 15 amino acids. Trimming left V 6 bases short and J 0 bases short, with 12 bases between. Germline V gene sequence: CDR1 MNHNY, CDR2 SVGAGI (reference sequence). The CDR3 DNA reads TGTGCCAGCAGAGACGGACAGCTCTCTGGAAACACCATATATTTT. Translating it yields CASRDGQLSGNTIYF.

This chain connects TRBV11-1 to TRBJ2-7, with 7 positions matching TRBD1. Germline loops: CDR1 SGHAT, CDR2 FQDESV (reference sequence). The CDR3 length is 14 residues. V shed 1 base, J shed 10 bases, and the junction held 10 bases outside the gene matches. The CDR3 DNA is TGTGCCAGCAGCTTAGGGACAGGACCGATCGAACAGTACTTC. Translated, it gives CASSLGTGPIEQYF.

The rearrangement joins TRBV7-2 to TRBJ1-4; a possible D gene is TRBD1 (5 bases). CDR3 length equals 16 residues. The germline V and J ends were trimmed by 5 bases and 8 bases, with 21 bases remaining between them. Per the germline V gene, CDR1 is SGHTA and CDR2 is FQGNSA. CDR3: CASSPLGGGLREKLFF. The CDR3 bases are TGTGCCAGCAGCCCCTTAGGCGGGGGATTGAGAGAAAAACTGTTTTTT.

The V and J genes are TRBV10-2 and TRBJ2-4; perhaps TRBD1 as D (5 bases). Deletions cut 1 base from V and 0 bases from J, with 10 bases between. Germline values: CDR1 WSHSY, CDR2 SAAADI. The CDR3 loop spans 16 amino acids. The CDR3 is CASSEWQGLAKNIQYF. The CDR3 coding sequence is TGCGCCAGCAGTGAGTGGCAGGGATTAGCCAAAAACATTCAGTACTTC.

Details on this clone: Its ends do not fully match the called genes, so a read error is possible. This chain connects TRBV6-1 to TRBJ1-2; D unresolved. The CDR3 runs 11 residues. The germline CDR1 and CDR2 sequences are MNHNS and SASEGT. CDR3: CASSENRQSHF. In nucleotides, the CDR3 is TGTGCCAGCAGTGAAAACCGGCAGTCGCACTTC.

The chain couples TRBV7-9 to TRBJ2-5; D not resolved. CDR3 length: 15 amino acids. Deletions cut 1 base from V and 3 bases from J, with 12 bases between. CDR1 and CDR2 from the germline V gene are SEHNR and FQNEAQ (reference sequence). CDR3 loop: CASSLGHPGEETQYF. For the CDR3, the DNA is TGTGCCAGCAGCTTAGGACACCCTGGGGAAGAGACCCAGTACTTC. Full variable domain (missing parts from reference TRBV7-9 and TRBJ2-5): DTGVSQNPRHKITKRGQNVTFRCDPISEHNRLYWYRQTLGQGPEFLTYFQNEAQLEKSRLLSDRFSAERPKGSFSTLEIQRTEQGDSAMYLCASSLGHPGEETQYFGPGTRLLVL.

The CDR3 protein is CASRRRTGNDEQYF. In DNA, the CDR3 is TGTGCCAGCAGGCGCCGGACAGGGAACGACGAGCAGTACTTC. This chain connects TRBV2 to TRBJ2-7; 8 nucleotides align to TRBD1. The CDR3 runs 14 residues. CDR1 is SNHLY and CDR2 is FYNNEI in the germline V gene. V dropped 6 bases and J dropped 5; count of bases not matched to a gene: 9.

This clone was seen a handful of times. J is TRBJ2-1 and V is TRBV9, with 10 nucleotides matching TRBD2. This CDR3 is built from 17 residues. The junction had 6 bases not matched to a gene; V was cut back by 3 bases and J by 0 bases. Germline V lookup: CDR1 SGDLS, CDR2 YYNGEE. The CDR3 DNA sequence: TGTGCCAGCAGCGAAACTAGCGGGGATTTCTCCTACAATGAGCAGTTCTTC. Translating gives CASSETSGDFSYNEQFF.